The 25 T cell receptor beta chains given below trace back to one sample, sequenced in a study of blood T cells in healthy people across ages. The use of a sample-barcoded 5' primer and a J-beta primer mix characterized a second PCR of 7 to 11 cycles. TCRdb reanalysed the 5' RACE reads using MiXCR and keeps one entry per CDR3 protein. The sample includes about 570,000 distinct CDR3 sequences, roughly a quarter seen only once; the top ten take about a fifth. The sample consisted of blood. These TCRs come from a woman in her sixties or seventies in good health.

At least ten counts were recorded for this clonotype. The V and J genes are TRBV6-2 or TRBV6-3 and TRBJ2-7, with TRBD1 matching over 9 bases. From germline, CDR1 is MNHEY and CDR2 SVGEGT. The CDR3 length is 13 residues. The V gene end was trimmed by 5 bases and the J gene end by 3 bases; junction bases not matched to a gene: 2. The CDR3 DNA sequence: TGTGCCAGCAGTGGACAGGGGTTCTACGAGCAGTACTTC. It codes for CASSGQGFYEQYF.

This clonotype has more than one count but fewer than ten. The chain is built from TRBV30 and TRBJ1-1, with a possible D match to TRBD1 (5 bases). Per the germline V gene, CDR1 is GTSNPN and CDR2 is SVGIG (reference sequence). V shed 2 bases and J shed 3 bases, with 10 bases lying between them. The CDR3 runs 13 residues. The CDR3 spells CAWSNRGDTEAFF. The CDR3 DNA sequence: TGTGCCTGGAGTAACCGGGGGGACACTGAAGCTTTCTTT. Variable domain in full (rest from reference TRBV30 and TRBJ1-1): SQTIHQWPATLVQPVGSPLSLECTVEGTSNPNLYWYRQAAGRGLQLLFYSVGIGQISSEVPQNLSASRPQDRQFILSSKKLLLSDSGFYLCAWSNRGDTEAFFGQGTRLTVV.

This clonotype was counted only a few times. This chain joins TRBV7-6 and TRBJ1-4, with 10 positions matching TRBD1. The CDR3 has 15 amino acids. The germline gives CDR1 SGHVS, CDR2 FNYEAQ. With V trimmed by 5 bases and J by 4 bases, 4 bases remained unmatched. The CDR3 loop reads CASSTGQGNNEKLFF. CDR3 DNA sequence: TGTGCCAGCAGCACGGGACAGGGGAATAATGAAAAACTGTTTTTT.

A few counts support this clonotype. The chain recombines TRBV20-1 with TRBJ2-5; D is ambiguous. Trimming removed 0 bases from V and 1 base from J, with 6 bases in between. Germline lookup yields CDR1 DFQATT and CDR2 SNEGSKA (reference sequence). The CDR3 contains 13 residues. The CDR3 region is CSARDTVQETQYF. CDR3 bases: TGCAGTGCTAGAGATACGGTCCAAGAGACCCAGTACTTC.

This chain connects TRBV7-2 to TRBJ2-5; tentatively, D is TRBD2 (6 bases). V lost 3 bases and J 2 bases, leaving 16 bases between the germline ends. CDR3 length equals 16 residues. Germline V gives CDR1 SGHTA, CDR2 FQGNSA. CDR3 sequence reads: CASSFQILLAQETQYF. The CDR3 DNA is TGTGCCAGCAGCTTTCAAATCTTACTAGCACAAGAGACCCAGTACTTC.

This clonotype was observed at least ten times. This sequence joins TRBV12-3 or TRBV12-4 and TRBJ2-5; D tentatively reads TRBD1 or TRBD2 (6 bases each). The CDR3 totals 15 residues. V shed 3 bases and J shed 1 base, with 12 bases lying between them. CDR3 nucleotide sequence: TGTGCCAGCAGTTTGGGGGGCGCTTCCCAAGAGACCCAGTACTTC. This codes for CASSLGGASQETQYF.

This clonotype was counted a few times. CDR3 amino acids: CSAQERTGKSTEAFF. The DNA for the CDR3 is TGCAGTGCCCAGGAACGGACAGGGAAGTCTACTGAAGCTTTCTTT. The chain combines TRBV20-1 with TRBJ1-1, with 8 bases lining up with TRBD1. With 6 bases clipped from V and 5 bases from J, the junction kept 14 bases outside the gene matches. This CDR3 has 15 residues. Germline V gives CDR1 DFQATT, CDR2 SNEGSKA (reference sequence).

This clonotype was detected a few times. The rearrangement links TRBV7-2 to TRBJ2-5; the D gene is possibly TRBD1 (5 bases). Between the trimmed V and J ends, which lost 3 bases and 3 bases, there was a span of 11 bases. The length of the CDR3 is 14 residues. The germline V gene encodes CDR1 SGHTA and CDR2 FQGNSA. CDR3 protein: CASSFMGPEETQYF. The CDR3 region has the DNA TGTGCCAGCAGCTTCATGGGGCCCGAAGAGACCCAGTACTTC.

The V and J genes are TRBV10-3 and TRBJ1-2; 8 nucleotides align to TRBD1. The CDR3 length is 12 residues. CDR1 and CDR2 from the germline V gene are ENHRY and SYGVKD. V dropped 5 bases and J dropped 8; count of bases not matched to a gene: 4. The CDR3 DNA reads as TGTGCCATCAGTCCGACAGGGGAAGGCTACACCTTC. Its protein is CAISPTGEGYTF.

This clonotype showed up just once. The chain recombines TRBV21-1 with TRBJ1-4. TRBV21-1 is assigned pseudogene status. The CDR3 runs 22 residues. The CDR3 region is CASSKTLNRGLAASPGFEKLFF. CDR3 DNA: TGTGCCAGCAGCAAAACCCTTAACCGGGGTCTTGCGGCCAGTCCGGGTTTTGAAAAACTGTTTTTT.

This chain links TRBV5-1 with TRBJ2-5, with D perhaps TRBD1 (6 bases). The J call is uncertain, as TRBJ2-1 better fits the DNA end. Per germline, CDR1 SGHRS and CDR2 YFSETQ. CDR3 length: 14 residues. The CDR3 coding sequence is TGCGCCAGCAGCTTGATACAGGGCGGAGGTGAGCAGTTCTTC. It codes for CASSLIQGGGEQFF.

The chain combines TRBV4-2 with TRBJ2-6, with D possibly being TRBD1 (5 bases). The CDR3 has 17 residues. Per the germline V gene, CDR1 is LGHNA and CDR2 is YNFKEQ. Between the trimmed V and J ends, which lost 2 bases and 0 bases, there was a span of 11 bases. CDR3 region: CASSQPGSGSGANVLTF. CDR3 sequence (DNA): TGTGCCAGCAGCCAACCAGGGTCGGGCTCTGGGGCCAACGTCCTGACTTTC.

The V gene is TRBV5-8, the J gene TRBJ1-4; D unresolved. Germline V CDR1 and CDR2: SGHTS, YDEGEE. This CDR3 comprises 16 residues. The V gene lost 2 bases and the J gene lost 8 bases, with 19 bases spanning the gap. CDR3 DNA sequence: TGTGCCAGCAGCTTAGGGATAAAGGGTATGGACGAAAAACTGTTTTTT. Translation: CASSLGIKGMDEKLFF. The full variable domain, rest sourced from reference TRBV5-8 and TRBJ1-4, is EAGVTQSPTHLIKTRGQQATLRCSPISGHTSVYWYQQALGLGLQFLLWYDEGEERNRGNFPPRFSGRQFPNYSSELNVNALELEDSALYLCASSLGIKGMDEKLFFGSGTQLSVL.

This clonotype was counted a few times. The chain has TRBV5-1 and TRBJ2-5, with TRBD1 matching over 12 bases. Trimming removed 0 bases from V and 2 bases from J; junction bases left unmatched: 5. Germline V gene data show CDR1 as SGHRS and CDR2 as YFSETQ. The CDR3 runs 17 residues. CDR3 in DNA: TGCGCCAGCAGCTTGGGGGACAGGGGGCACTCACAAGAGACCCAGTACTTC. Translating gives CASSLGDRGHSQETQYF.

This chain connects TRBV12-3 or TRBV12-4 to TRBJ1-2, with 8 bases identical to TRBD1. This CDR3 contains 13 residues. With 7 bases clipped from V and 4 bases from J, the junction kept 5 bases outside the gene matches. CDR3 DNA sequence: TGTGCCAGCACCGGACAGGGCTTCTATGGCTACACCTTC. This sequence encodes CASTGQGFYGYTF.

V and J are TRBV4-1 and TRBJ2-4; the D gene is possibly TRBD2 (7 bases). CDR1 is MGHRA and CDR2 is YSYEKL in the germline V gene. With 0 bases removed from V and 2 bases from J, the gap between germline ends came to 14 bases. The CDR3 totals 17 residues. This CDR3 is CASSQDGGGGTKNIQYF. The CDR3 bases are TGCGCCAGCAGCCAAGATGGGGGCGGGGGCACCAAAAACATTCAGTACTTC.

This clonotype appeared a few times. The V and J genes are TRBV6-5 and TRBJ1-4, with 8 bases that match TRBD1. The CDR3 has 15 amino acids. With 11 bases clipped from V and 6 bases from J, the junction kept 14 bases outside the gene matches. Germline V gene sequence: CDR1 MNHEY, CDR2 SVGAGI. The CDR3 DNA is TGTGCCGCCGCCCCCTCAGGGGGCCGGGATGAAAAACTGTTTTTT. It translates to CAAAPSGGRDEKLFF.

This clonotype was seen more than once but under ten times. The chain employs TRBV7-3 and TRBJ2-5; 9 bases align to TRBD2. J was trimmed by 5 bases and V by 2 bases; bases with no gene match: 9. CDR3 length: 16 amino acids. Germline assignment: CDR1 SGHTA and CDR2 FQGTGA. The CDR3 protein is CASSLFVSGGLETQYF. CDR3 DNA sequence: TGTGCCAGCAGCTTATTTGTTAGCGGGGGTTTGGAGACCCAGTACTTC.

V and J are TRBV7-3 and TRBJ2-1; D call uncertain. The J call may be wrong; the DNA end is better matched by TRBJ2-5. Germline CDR1 SGHTA, CDR2 FQGTGA. The CDR3 sequence is 13 residues long. The CDR3: CASSLSFEETQYF. For the CDR3, the DNA is TGTGCCAGCAGCTTAAGTTTTGAAGAGACCCAGTACTTC.

The J gene is TRBJ1-2, the V gene TRBV7-2, with 7 bases aligning to TRBD1. Losses at the gene ends were 7 bases for V and 6 bases for J; bases not matched to a gene: 5. Germline assignment: CDR1 SGHTA and CDR2 FQGNSA. CDR3 length equals 12 residues. The CDR3 nucleotides are TGTGCCAGCACCCCAACAGGGGATGGCTACACCTTC. Amino acid sequence: CASTPTGDGYTF.

This clonotype has a handful of counts. This chain joins TRBV20-1 and TRBJ2-5; D is undetermined. The CDR3 consists of 14 residues. Trimming took off 2 bases at V and 2 bases at J, with 12 bases between the two ends. Germline CDR1 reads DFQATT; CDR2 reads SNEGSKA (reference sequence). The CDR3 spells CSARSIVGQETQYF. The CDR3 coding sequence is TGCAGTGCTAGATCAATTGTAGGGCAAGAGACCCAGTACTTC.

This clonotype was recorded a few times. J is TRBJ1-5 and V is TRBV20-1, with a tentative D call TRBD1 (5 bases). CDR3 length: 14 residues. V was shortened by 6 bases and J by 1 base, with 13 bases between the two germline ends. Germline CDR1 is DFQATT and CDR2 is SNEGSKA (reference sequence). DNA for the CDR3: TGCAGTGCCCGGCCGGGGACGAGCAATCAGCCCCAGCATTTT. Protein sequence: CSARPGTSNQPQHF.

The chain has TRBV3-1 and TRBJ2-5; 7 bases line up with TRBD1. Germline-derived CDR1 and CDR2 are LGHDT and YNNKEL (reference sequence). This CDR3 comprises 15 residues. V shed 2 bases, J shed 5 bases, and the junction held 8 bases outside the gene matches. The CDR3 protein is CASSQFKQGWETQYF. CDR3 in DNA: TGTGCCAGCAGCCAATTTAAACAGGGGTGGGAGACCCAGTACTTC.

The chain recombines TRBV20-1 with TRBJ2-5; TRBD2 aligns across 9 bases. Germline trimming cut 0 bases from V and 4 bases from J; bases unmatched to any gene: 3. The CDR3 has 14 residues. Germline V gives CDR1 DFQATT, CDR2 SNEGSKA (reference sequence). The CDR3 is CSARDYSGGETQYF. CDR3 bases: TGCAGTGCTAGAGATTATAGCGGGGGAGAGACCCAGTACTTC.

V gene TRBV20-1 combines with J gene TRBJ2-7; tentatively, D is TRBD2 (5 bases). V dropped 1 base and J dropped 4 bases, with 11 bases sitting between them. This CDR3 contains 13 residues. Germline V gene lookup returns CDR1 DFQATT and CDR2 SNEGSKA (reference sequence). CDR3 sequence: CSARVGVGYEQYF. The CDR3 nucleotides read TGCAGTGCTAGAGTCGGGGTAGGTTACGAGCAGTACTTC.